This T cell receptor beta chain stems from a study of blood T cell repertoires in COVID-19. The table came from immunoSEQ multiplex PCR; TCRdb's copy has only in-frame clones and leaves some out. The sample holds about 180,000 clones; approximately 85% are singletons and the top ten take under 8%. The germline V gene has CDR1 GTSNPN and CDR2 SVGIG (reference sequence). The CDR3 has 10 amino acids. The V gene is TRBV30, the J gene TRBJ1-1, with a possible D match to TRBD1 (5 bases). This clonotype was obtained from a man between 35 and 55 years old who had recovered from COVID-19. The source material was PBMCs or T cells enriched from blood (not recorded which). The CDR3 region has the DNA TGTGCTGGGGGGGGAACTGAAGCTTTCTTT. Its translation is CAGGGTEAFF.